A selection of T cell receptor beta chains follows, all from one sample in a study of T-cell reconstitution after alpha-beta-depleted transplantation in children. Via MiXCR, TCRdb re-called the PCR reads, giving one row per CDR3 protein. The sample has about 980,000 distinct CDR3 sequences, about 30% seen once. The material was PBMCs, mostly from graft donor cells, obtained 360 days after TCRalphabeta/CD19-depleted stem cell transplant. The receptors were sampled from a boy in the first two years of life who had a stem cell transplant for SCID, so the T cells may come from the graft donor. CDR3s include the opening cysteine and the closing phenylalanine or tryptophan. A D gene is named only where the DNA matches it firmly. Rows may omit the clone size; those that give it use once, few, many or a size class.

>TRBD2|TRBJ2-1|TRBV4-1|-
TGCGCCAGCAGCCCCCCGACGAGCGGGGGGAACAATGAGCAGTTCTTC
CASSPPTSGGNNEQFF
>TRBD2|TRBJ2-3|TRBV12-3/TRBV12-4|few
TGTGCCAGCAGTTTAGCCCCGGGGGGACTTAGCACAGATACGCAGTATTTT
CASSLAPGGLSTDTQYF
>-|TRBJ1-5|TRBV12-3/TRBV12-4|many
TGTGCCAGCAGTTTAGCGCTGGGGCAGGGAATAGGGCAGCCCCAGCATTTT
CASSLALGQGIGQPQHF
>TRBD1|TRBJ1-5|TRBV6-1|-
TGTGCCAGCAGTGAAGGGGGGGACAGGGGATTTGGGCCCCAGCATTTT
CASSEGGDRGFGPQHF
>-|TRBJ2-2|TRBV2|many
TGTGCCAGCAGTGTGTCCGCAGGGGCCGACACCGGGGAGCTGTTTTTT
CASSVSAGADTGELFF
>TRBD1|TRBJ2-1|TRBV28|-
TGTGCCAGCAGGTTACGGGACAGGGGCCACAATGAGCAGTTCTTC
CASRLRDRGHNEQFF
>-|TRBJ1-2|TRBV28|-
TGTGCCAGCAGTTCCCAACTGGACAGCCTTGCCTACATCTATGGCTACACCTTC
CASSSQLDSLAYIYGYTF
>TRBD2|TRBJ2-1|TRBV5-1|-
TGCGCCAGCAGCCCGACTAGCGGGGGACGATTTGGTGAGCAGTTCTTC
CASSPTSGGRFGEQFF
>TRBD1|TRBJ2-3|TRBV12-3/TRBV12-4|-
TGTGCCAGCAGTCAAAGGACAGGGGGAGGCACAGATACGCAGTATTTT
CASSQRTGGGTDTQYF
>TRBD2|TRBJ2-5|TRBV6-1|few
TGTGCCAGCAGTGGGGGTAGCGGGGGGCAAGAGACCCAGTACTTC
CASSGGSGGQETQYF
>-|TRBJ2-3|TRBV6-2/TRBV6-3|once
TGTGCCAGCAGACGTCGACGTGGAGGAGATACGCAGTATTTT
CASRRRRGGDTQYF
>TRBD2|TRBJ2-3|TRBV3-1|few
TGTGCCAGCAGCCAGACCCCGGGGACTAGCCTCACAGATACGCAGTATTTT
CASSQTPGTSLTDTQYF
>-|TRBJ1-1|TRBV4-1|-
TGCGCCAGCAGCCAGTTCAGGGCCGCCGAAGCTTTCTTT
CASSQFRAAEAFF
>-|TRBJ2-1|TRBV20-1|-
TGCAGTGCTAGCCACGGGGGTCGGGACAATGAGCAGTTCTTC
CSASHGGRDNEQFF
>-|TRBJ2-1|TRBV6-2/TRBV6-3|few
TGTGCCAGCAGTTACTCTGTAGGGAATGAGCAGTTCTTC
CASSYSVGNEQFF
>-|TRBJ2-3|TRBV14|few
TGTGCCAGCAGCCAAACCTTCGGGGTCCCCACAGATACGCAGTATTTT
CASSQTFGVPTDTQYF
>-|TRBJ2-7|TRBV6-2/TRBV6-3|-
TGTGCCATAGTGGACCGGTGGTCCTACGAGCAGTACTTC
CAIVDRWSYEQYF
>TRBD1|TRBJ1-1|TRBV27|few
TGTGCCAGCAAGAGACAGGGGATGAACACTGAAGCTTTCTTT
CASKRQGMNTEAFF
>-|TRBJ1-1|TRBV5-1|-
TGCGCCAGCAGGGGTGGGAGGACTGAAGCTTTCTTT
CASRGGRTEAFF
>TRBD1|TRBJ2-2|TRBV20-1|-
TGCAGTGCTCCCACCCGGGACAGGGGCACCGGGGAGCTGTTTTTT
CSAPTRDRGTGELFF
>-|TRBJ1-4|TRBV5-1|-
TGCGCCAGCAGCTTGGGAGTTGGAGGCGAAAAACTGTTTTTT
CASSLGVGGEKLFF
>TRBD1|TRBJ2-4|TRBV4-1|-
TGCGCCAGCAGCCGCGTACCGTACAGGGGCGATGCCAAAAACATTCAGTACTTC
CASSRVPYRGDAKNIQYF
>-|TRBJ2-1|TRBV2|many
TGTGCCAGCACCCGAGGCAGCAATGAGCAGTTCTTC
CASTRGSNEQFF
>TRBD2|TRBJ2-3|TRBV4-1|many
TGCGCCAGCAGCCTAGGAGCGGGGGTCACCGATACGCAGTATTTT
CASSLGAGVTDTQYF
>TRBD2|TRBJ2-3|TRBV20-1|-
TGCAGTGCTGCCCCAATCCGGGCGGCTAGCGGGGGCGACTACACAGATACGCAGTATTTT
CSAAPIRAASGGDYTDTQYF
>TRBD2|TRBJ2-7|TRBV2|-
TGTGCCAGCACAGCGGGACTAGCTTCCTACGAGCAGTACTTC
CASTAGLASYEQYF
>-|TRBJ2-1|TRBV2|few
TGTGCCAGCAGTGAGGGGACCCGACTCTACAATGAGCAGTTCTTC
CASSEGTRLYNEQFF
>-|TRBJ2-5|TRBV12-3/TRBV12-4|-
TGTGCCAGCAGTTTGGGGCTAGCAAGGGAAGAGACCCAGTACTTC
CASSLGLAREETQYF
>TRBD2|TRBJ2-3|TRBV5-1|-
TGCGCCAGCAGCCTAAGACTAGCGGGGACCGCAGATACGCAGTATTTT
CASSLRLAGTADTQYF
>TRBD2|TRBJ2-1|TRBV18|-
TGTGCCAGCTCACCATTGGGGACTAGTAGCTACAATGAGCAGTTCTTC
CASSPLGTSSYNEQFF
>-|TRBJ1-1|TRBV5-1|few
TGCGCCAGCAGCCCCGCTACATTGAACACTGAAGCTTTCTTT
CASSPATLNTEAFF
>-|TRBJ2-1|TRBV2|few
TGTGCCAGCAGCGAAAGGGCAAATGAGCAGTTCTTC
CASSERANEQFF
>-|TRBJ1-2|TRBV12-3/TRBV12-4|-
TGTGCCAGCGCTAACGGACCCGGTCCCTACGGCTACACCTTC
CASANGPGPYGYTF
>-|TRBJ1-1|TRBV20-1|-
TGCAGTGTTCAGTCTTTTTGGCAGGGAAGACCCTTTCTCACTGAAGCTTTCTTT
CSVQSFWQGRPFLTEAFF
>TRBD1|TRBJ1-2|TRBV12-3/TRBV12-4|-
TGTGCCAGCAGTCAGACAGGGAAAGTGAAGGGCTACACCTTC
CASSQTGKVKGYTF
>-|TRBJ2-1|TRBV20-1|-
TGCAGTGCTAGAGATCAAGGAACTACAGCGGGTGAGCAGTTCTTC
CSARDQGTTAGEQFF
>-|TRBJ1-2|TRBV7-9|-
TGTGCCAGCAGCTTAGGGCCCCAGGGAACTAACTATGGCTACACCTTC
CASSLGPQGTNYGYTF
>-|TRBJ1-2|TRBV20-1|-
TGCAGTGCTAGGGTCCAGTACGTGGAATCTAACTATGGCTACACCTTC
CSARVQYVESNYGYTF
>TRBD2|TRBJ2-7|TRBV10-2|-
TGCGCCAGCAGAGCTAGCGGGAGCTCCTACGAGCAGTACTTC
CASRASGSSYEQYF
>TRBD1|TRBJ1-2|TRBV6-5|few
TGTGCCAGCAGTTACCCCGGACAGGGGGCCGATGGCTACACCTTC
CASSYPGQGADGYTF
>-|TRBJ2-3|TRBV29-1|-
TGCAGCGTTGAAGTGCCGGGGTATACGCAGTATTTT
CSVEVPGYTQYF
>TRBD2|TRBJ2-3|TRBV12-3/TRBV12-4|once
TGTGCCAGCAGTTTACTCCCCCTAGCGGGTGCAATATATGATACGCAGTATTTT
CASSLLPLAGAIYDTQYF
>-|TRBJ2-2|TRBV4-1|few
TGCGCCAGCAGCCAAGATCAACCGGGGACCGGGGAGCTGTTTTTT
CASSQDQPGTGELFF
>TRBD1|TRBJ2-1|TRBV4-1|few
TGCGCCAGCAGCGTGGGACAGGGCAAGGGTGAGCAGTTCTTC
CASSVGQGKGEQFF
>TRBD2|TRBJ2-3|TRBV7-9|once
TGTGCCAGCAGCTCTTTGGTTAGCGGGGATTGGGATACGCAGTATTTT
CASSSLVSGDWDTQYF
>TRBD2|TRBJ2-1|TRBV9|few
TGTGCCAGCAGCGGTGGATGGGGAAGCGGGGGGCACAATGAGCAGTTCTTC
CASSGGWGSGGHNEQFF
>TRBD1|TRBJ2-7|TRBV5-1|few
TGCGCCAGCAGCTGGTACGGGACAGAGCTTTACGAGCAGTACTTC
CASSWYGTELYEQYF
>-|TRBJ2-7|TRBV19|-
TGTGCCACAGCCGGGTCTCCGTTCCCCTACGAGCAGTACTTC
CATAGSPFPYEQYF
>TRBD1|TRBJ2-4|TRBV20-1|few
TGCAGTGCTGACAGGGTAGCCAAAAACATTCAGTACTTC
CSADRVAKNIQYF
>-|TRBJ2-7|TRBV27|-
TGTGCCAGCACCCCCCGGGACGGATCGCGTCCGCAGTACTTC
CASTPRDGSRPQYF
>TRBD1|TRBJ2-7|TRBV5-1|-
TGCGCCAGCAGCATATGGACAGGGACCGAGCAGTACTTC
CASSIWTGTEQYF
>TRBD1|TRBJ2-7|TRBV27|-
TGTGCCAGCAGTAGCAGGGGGCCTTTCGAGCAGTACTTC
CASSSRGPFEQYF
>-|TRBJ2-1|TRBV3-1|-
TGTGCCAGCAGCCGACAGACGATAGTGGATGAGCAGTTCTTC
CASSRQTIVDEQFF